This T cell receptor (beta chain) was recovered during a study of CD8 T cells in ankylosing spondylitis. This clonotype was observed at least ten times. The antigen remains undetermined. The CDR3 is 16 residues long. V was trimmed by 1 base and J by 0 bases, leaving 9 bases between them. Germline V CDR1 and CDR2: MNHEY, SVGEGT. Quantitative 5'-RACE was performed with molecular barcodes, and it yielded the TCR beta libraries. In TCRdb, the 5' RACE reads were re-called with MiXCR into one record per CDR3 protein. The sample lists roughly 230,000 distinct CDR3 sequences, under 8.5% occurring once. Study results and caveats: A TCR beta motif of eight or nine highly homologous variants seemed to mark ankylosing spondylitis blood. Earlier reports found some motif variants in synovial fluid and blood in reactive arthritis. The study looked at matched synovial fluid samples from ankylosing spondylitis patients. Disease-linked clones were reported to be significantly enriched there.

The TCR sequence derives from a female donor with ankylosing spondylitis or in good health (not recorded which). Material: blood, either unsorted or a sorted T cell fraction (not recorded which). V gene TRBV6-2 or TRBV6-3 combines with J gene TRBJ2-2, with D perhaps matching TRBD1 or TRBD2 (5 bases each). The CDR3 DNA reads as TGTGCCAGCAGTTACTTAGGGACGGCGAACACCGGGGAGCTGTTTTTT. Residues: CASSYLGTANTGELFF.